This T cell receptor beta chain comes out of a study of vaccination effects on CD4 cells after COVID-19. TCRdb keeps only in-frame clones here, not all; method: immunoSEQ multiplex PCR. The table includes approximately 61,000 clones, 78% detected once. Following 10 days of culture, CD4+ T cells were isolated. The cohort was immunized with two doses of either the BNT162b2 or mRNA-1273 vaccine. The V end lost 0 bases, the J end lost 3 bases, and 12 bases lay between the germline ends. The CDR3 totals 16 residues. Germline loops: CDR1 MNHNS, CDR2 SASEGT. As for this clone: No antigen is known for it.

The sequencing here drew on CD4+ T cells from PBMCs cultured without peptide, taken after COVID-19 vaccination. The chain joins TRBV6-1 to TRBJ1-3, with D possibly matching TRBD1 (5 bases). The sequence was obtained from a human donor who received a COVID-19 vaccine. CDR3 protein: CASSEAAAGNGNTIYF. In DNA, the CDR3 is TGTGCCAGCAGTGAAGCTGCGGCAGGGAATGGAAACACCATATATTTT.